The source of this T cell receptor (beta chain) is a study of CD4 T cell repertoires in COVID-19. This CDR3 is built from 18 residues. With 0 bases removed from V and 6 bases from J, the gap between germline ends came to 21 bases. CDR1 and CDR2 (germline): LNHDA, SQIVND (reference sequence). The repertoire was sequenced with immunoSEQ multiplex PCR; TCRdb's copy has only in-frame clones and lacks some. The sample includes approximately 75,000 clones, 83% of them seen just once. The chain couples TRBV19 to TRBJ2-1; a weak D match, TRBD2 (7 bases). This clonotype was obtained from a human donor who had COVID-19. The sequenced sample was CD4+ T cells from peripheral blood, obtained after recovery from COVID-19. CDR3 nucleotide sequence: TGTGCCAGTAGTATAGATGGCCCGTCGGGGGCGGGAGCCAATGAGCAGTTCTTC. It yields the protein CASSIDGPSGAGANEQFF. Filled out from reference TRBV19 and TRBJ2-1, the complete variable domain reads DGGITQSPKYLFRKEGQNVTLSCEQNLNHDAMYWYRQDPGQGLRLIYYSQIVNDFQKGDIAEGYSVSREKKESFPLTVTSAQKNPTAFYLCASSIDGPSGAGANEQFFGPGTRLTVL.